This T cell receptor beta chain originates from a study of identical twins (dated by TCRdb to 2016 to 2018). Turning to the overall study: To test whether fetal clonotypes persist, this study deep-sequenced TCR alpha and beta repertoires from monozygotic twins, from unrelated adults of various ages, and from cord blood. To rule out contamination, the twin experiments were replicated at different times with different library preparation protocols. Overall study outcomes, separate from this receptor: Because the same donors could not be followed over many years, the conclusions depended on cross-sectional statistical analysis. Zero-insertion analyses could be partly confounded by invariant T cells such as MAIT and iNKT, though diverse VJ usage argued against such confounding for most clonotypes. Fewer insertions were carried by abundant cord blood beta clonotypes, a similar but weaker trend appeared in young adult naive repertoires, and no such trend appeared in memory repertoires. In beta out-of-frame sequences, excess twin sharing was weaker, because having fewer shared sequences lowered the signal-to-noise ratio. In monozygotic twins, out-of-frame TCR alpha sharing was systematically underestimated by recombination models, although the models agreed with sharing between unrelated individuals. Out-of-frame TCR alpha sequences shared between twins showed an excess of low generation-probability sequences compared with coincidental sharing between unrelated individuals.

Regarding this clonotype: Its antigen target is currently unknown. Base-call qualities are not available, and no considerably larger clone is one nucleotide away.

The library came from 5' RACE. Sequencer: Illumina HiSeq 2000. Template switching introduced a universal primer binding site; the final cDNA contained a unique molecular identifier, enabling accurate counting of TCR cDNA molecules. Specific primers in the conserved constant-segment region were used to synthesize first-strand cDNA for TCR alpha and beta chains. To control for contamination, every cDNA library carried two barcodes: a SMART-Mk sample barcode plus Illumina barcodes. Two successive PCR steps introduced TruSeq adapter sequences along with Illumina sample barcodes. TCR alpha and beta cDNA libraries were sequenced on the Illumina HiSeq platform with custom primers. Per the original workflow: Unique molecular identifiers were extracted from raw reads with MiGEC, and CDR3 positions were determined with MiXCR. For each individual, recombination models were inferred using an EM algorithm with the repgenHMM and IGoR tools. Shared clonotype analysis was performed with the tcR package in R, normalizing sharing by the product of cloneset sizes. Out-of-frame nonproductive sequences were analyzed to study raw recombination free of thymic and clonal selection effects. In-frame beta chains were kept once TCRdb had trimmed the public reads at Q25 with fastp and called clones with MiXCR. Each record represents a unique CDR3 protein, reported with the most common genes and DNA among its rows. TCRdb's processing, not the authors', yielded these V and J calls. The table for this sample lists 600,000 to 850,000 distinct CDR3 sequences; 15% to 20% of them were counted only once. The top ten constitute roughly 14% of the sample.

Only healthy Caucasian donors were included. The twin cohort consisted of three pairs of female monozygotic twins, all aged about 18 to 29 years. Peripheral blood mononuclear cells were the source from which RNA for the TCR libraries was isolated. Trimming costs V 4 bases and J 6 bases, and their ends lie 18 bases apart. Per the germline V gene, SGHRS is the CDR1 and YFSETQ is the CDR2. Reading from cysteine to phenylalanine, the CDR3 counts 15 amino acids. The CDR3 DNA has 45 bases and is translated from base 1. Separately, the same data were catalogued under a study of T cells expressing NK-cell markers. Taken from the second paper: In sorted CD3+CD56+NKG2C+, CD3+CD56+NKG2C- and CD3+CD56-NKG2C+ T-cell subsets from several donors, TCR beta-chain repertoires were profiled. Among the eight sequenced donors, only one was HCMV-seronegative, while the other seven were HCMV-seropositive. In several experiments an anti-gammadeltaTCR antibody was added to restrict sorting to alphabetaTCR-expressing T cells. In five to seven donors, the dominant CD3+CD56+NKG2C+ clonotypes were found to rank among the top 10 CD8+ clonotypes and to make up about 1.0-7.5% of CD8+ T cells. Those dominant clonotypes were again the most abundant among CD3+CD56-NKG2C+ cells in a few donors, at about 28.3-65%. Whether the expanded NKG2C-expressing T cell clones were specific for HCMV antigens remained unclear. The eight sequenced donors were randomly selected healthy volunteers, three men and five women. HCMV-specific IgG was detected in serum with a commercial ELISA kit to determine HCMV serostatus. For more than five donors, bulk peripheral blood T-cell repertoires were additionally sequenced from unsorted PBMC. MIGEC was used to demultiplex reads and group the reads by UMI, and MiTCR was used to assemble and quantify clonotypes. Only TCR cDNA sequences supported by at least two reads were kept to exclude erroneous sequences. The tcR package was used for downstream repertoire analysis, and clonotypes were matched across fractions by CDR3 nucleotide sequence plus V segment. VDJmatch was used to annotate antigen specificity against VDJdb, with one amino acid substitution in CDR3 permitted.

The sample comprised PBMCs. The sequence links TRBV5-1 to TRBJ2-3, with the D segment possibly TRBD1 or TRBD2, each aligning over 5 bases. The receptor was derived from a woman aged 18-35 years in good health. The nucleotide sequence reads as follows: TGCGCCAGCAGCATCAAGGGACCGCAATTTGATACGCAGTATTTT. Protein translation: CASSIKGPQFDTQYF. When the CDR3 is completed using the reference TRBV5-1 and TRBJ2-3 genes on either side, the full variable domain is KAGVTQTPRYLIKTRGQQVTLSCSPISGHRSVSWYQQTPGQGLQFLFEYFSETQRNKGNFPGRFSGRQFSNSRSEMNVSTLELGDSALYLCASSIKGPQFDTQYFGPGTRLTVL.